These 2 T cell receptor beta chains came from one sample sequenced in a study of blood T cell repertoires in COVID-19. Clones were sequenced by immunoSEQ multiplex PCR, and TCRdb holds only the in-frame ones, with some missing. This sample carries about 120,000 clones, approximately 77% of them seen once, and the ten largest clones take over 6.5%. Material: peripheral blood. These receptors all come from a human donor in a cohort sampled during active COVID-19.

The chain uses TRBV14 and TRBJ2-7, with D perhaps matching TRBD2 (6 bases). The CDR3 extends over 15 amino acids. CDR1 is SGHDN, CDR2 FVKESK, per germline. The ends were cut back, 3 bases at V and 5 bases at J, with 17 bases in the middle. The CDR3 is CASSQGPGLRHEQYF. In DNA form, the CDR3 reads TGTGCCAGCAGCCAGGGCCCGGGACTTCGCCACGAGCAGTACTTC. Based on the CDR3 plus reference TRBV14 and TRBJ2-7, the full variable domain is EAGVTQFPSHSVIEKGQTVTLRCDPISGHDNLYWYRRVMGKEIKFLLHFVKESKQDESGMPNNRFLAERTGGTYSTLKVQPAELEDSGVYFCASSQGPGLRHEQYFGPGTRLTVT.

The genes are TRBV4-1 and TRBJ1-4, with 8 bases lining up with TRBD1. The CDR3 totals 16 residues. Trimming removed 4 bases from V and 2 bases from J; junction bases left unmatched: 6. Germline V gives CDR1 MGHRA, CDR2 YSYEKL. CDR3 nucleotide sequence: TGCGCCAGCAGCCCGGACAGGGTGGCGACTAATGAAAAACTGTTTTTT. Amino acids: CASSPDRVATNEKLFF.